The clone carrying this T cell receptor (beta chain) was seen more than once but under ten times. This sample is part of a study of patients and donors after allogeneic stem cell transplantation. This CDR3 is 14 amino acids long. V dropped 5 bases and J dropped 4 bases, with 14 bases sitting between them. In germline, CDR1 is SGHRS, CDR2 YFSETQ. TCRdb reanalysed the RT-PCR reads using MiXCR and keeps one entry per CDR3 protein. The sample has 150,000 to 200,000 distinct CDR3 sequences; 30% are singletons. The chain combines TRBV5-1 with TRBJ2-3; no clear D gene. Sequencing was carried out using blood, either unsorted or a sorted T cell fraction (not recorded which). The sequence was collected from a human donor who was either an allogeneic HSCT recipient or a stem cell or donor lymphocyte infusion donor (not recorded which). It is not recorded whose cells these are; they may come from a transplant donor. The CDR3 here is CASRGLADADTQYF. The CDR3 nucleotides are TGCGCCAGCAGGGGGTTAGCTGACGCAGATACGCAGTATTTT.